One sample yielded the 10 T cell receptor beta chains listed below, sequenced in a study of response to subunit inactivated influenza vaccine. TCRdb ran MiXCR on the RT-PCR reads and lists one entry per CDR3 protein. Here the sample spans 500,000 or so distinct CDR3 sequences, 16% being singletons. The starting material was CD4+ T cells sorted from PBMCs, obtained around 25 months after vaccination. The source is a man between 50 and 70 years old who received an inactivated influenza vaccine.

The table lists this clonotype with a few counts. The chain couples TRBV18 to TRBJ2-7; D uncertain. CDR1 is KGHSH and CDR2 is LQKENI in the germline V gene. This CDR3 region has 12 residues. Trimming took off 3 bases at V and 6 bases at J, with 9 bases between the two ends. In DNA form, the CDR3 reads TGTGCCAGCTCACCCGGCCTCACCGAGCAGTACTTC. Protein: CASSPGLTEQYF.

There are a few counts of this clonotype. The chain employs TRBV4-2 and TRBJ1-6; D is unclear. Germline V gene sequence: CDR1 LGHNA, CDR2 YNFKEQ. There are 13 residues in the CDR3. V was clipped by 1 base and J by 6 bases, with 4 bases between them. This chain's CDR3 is CASSQGGNSPLHF. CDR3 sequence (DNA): TGTGCCAGCAGCCAAGGGGGTAATTCACCCCTCCACTTT.

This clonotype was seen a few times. The CDR3 loop is CASSPGTGFNQPQHF. In DNA form, the CDR3 reads TGTGCCAGCAGCCCGGGGACAGGGTTCAATCAGCCCCAGCATTTT. This chain uses TRBV7-2 with TRBJ1-5; 9 nucleotides agree with TRBD1. The CDR3 runs 15 residues. The J segment lost 3 bases and the V segment lost 5 bases, leaving 5 bases of the junction unmatched. The germline CDR1 and CDR2 sequences are SGHTA and FQGNSA. Filled out from reference TRBV7-2 and TRBJ1-5, the complete variable domain reads GAGVSQSPSNKVTEKGKDVELRCDPISGHTALYWYRQSLGQGLEFLIYFQGNSAPDKSGLPSDRFSAERTGGSVSTLTIQRTQQEDSAVYLCASSPGTGFNQPQHFGDGTRLSIL.

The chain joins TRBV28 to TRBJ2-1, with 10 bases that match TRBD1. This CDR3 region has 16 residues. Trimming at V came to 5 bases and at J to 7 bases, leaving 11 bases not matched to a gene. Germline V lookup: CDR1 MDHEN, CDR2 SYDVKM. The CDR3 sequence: CASSPGDRGIGNEQFF. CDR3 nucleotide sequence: TGTGCCAGCAGTCCAGGGGACAGGGGAATTGGGAATGAGCAGTTCTTC.

DNA for the CDR3: TGCGCCAGCAGCTTGGCCGGCAGGGCAAACATTCAGTACTTC. It encodes CASSLAGRANIQYF. The chain uses TRBV5-1 and TRBJ2-4, with D tentatively TRBD1 (5 bases). V lost 0 bases to trimming and J lost 6 bases, with 10 bases between them. This CDR3 spans 14 amino acids. Germline V lookup: CDR1 SGHRS, CDR2 YFSETQ. Together with reference TRBV5-1 and TRBJ2-4, the CDR3 gives the full variable domain: KAGVTQTPRYLIKTRGQQVTLSCSPISGHRSVSWYQQTPGQGLQFLFEYFSETQRNKGNFPGRFSGRQFSNSRSEMNVSTLELGDSALYLCASSLAGRANIQYFGAGTRLSVL.

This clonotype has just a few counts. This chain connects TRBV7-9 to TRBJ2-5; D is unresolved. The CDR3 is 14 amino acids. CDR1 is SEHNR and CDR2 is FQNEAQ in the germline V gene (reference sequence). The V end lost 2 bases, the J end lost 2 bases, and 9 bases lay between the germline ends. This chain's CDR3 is CASSLSISQETQYF. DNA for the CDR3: TGTGCCAGCAGCTTAAGTATCAGTCAAGAGACCCAGTACTTC. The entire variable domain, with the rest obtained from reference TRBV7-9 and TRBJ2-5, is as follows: DTGVSQNPRHKITKRGQNVTFRCDPISEHNRLYWYRQTLGQGPEFLTYFQNEAQLEKSRLLSDRFSAERPKGSFSTLEIQRTEQGDSAMYLCASSLSISQETQYFGPGTRLLVL.

The CDR3: CASSLVSGRQETQYF. CDR3 bases: TGTGCCAGCAGTTTAGTATCGGGACGGCAAGAGACCCAGTACTTC. This sequence joins TRBV12-3 or TRBV12-4 and TRBJ2-5, with D possibly called TRBD1 or TRBD2 (5 bases each). V lost 1 base, J lost 2 bases, and 11 bases lay in between. This CDR3 has 15 amino acids.

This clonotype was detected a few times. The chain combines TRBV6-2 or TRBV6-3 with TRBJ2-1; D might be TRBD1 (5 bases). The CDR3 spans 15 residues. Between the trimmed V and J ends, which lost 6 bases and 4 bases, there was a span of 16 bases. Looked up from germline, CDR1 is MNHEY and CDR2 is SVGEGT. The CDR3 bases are TGTGCCAGCAGCCCTGGACAACTCGTATACAATGAGCAGTTCTTC. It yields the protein CASSPGQLVYNEQFF.

The CDR3 region has the DNA TGCAGCGTTGACCGCGGGGGGGAGGAGACCCAGTACTTC. Translated, it gives CSVDRGGEETQYF. V usage is TRBV29-1 and J usage is TRBJ2-5; 9 bases match TRBD2. CDR3 size: 13 residues. Germline V CDR1 and CDR2: SQVTM, ANQGSEA. V was clipped by 3 bases and J by 5 bases; unmatched bases: 4.

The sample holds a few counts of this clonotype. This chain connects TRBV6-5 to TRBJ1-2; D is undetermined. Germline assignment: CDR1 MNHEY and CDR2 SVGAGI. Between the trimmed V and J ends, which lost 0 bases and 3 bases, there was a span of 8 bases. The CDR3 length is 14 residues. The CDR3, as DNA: TGTGCCAGCAGTTACTCCCTGGGCGACTATGGCTACACCTTC. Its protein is CASSYSLGDYGYTF.